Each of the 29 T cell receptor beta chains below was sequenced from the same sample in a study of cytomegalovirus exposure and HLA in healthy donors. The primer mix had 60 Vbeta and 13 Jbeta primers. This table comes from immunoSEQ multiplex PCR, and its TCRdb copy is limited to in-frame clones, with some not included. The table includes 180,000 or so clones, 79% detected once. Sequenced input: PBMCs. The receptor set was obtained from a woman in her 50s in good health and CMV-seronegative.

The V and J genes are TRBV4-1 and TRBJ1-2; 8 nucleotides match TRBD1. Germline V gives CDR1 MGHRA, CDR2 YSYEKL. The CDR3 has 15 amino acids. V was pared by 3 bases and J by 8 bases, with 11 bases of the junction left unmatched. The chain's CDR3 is CASSQKDRVVYGYTF. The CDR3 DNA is TGCGCCAGCAGCCAGAAGGACAGGGTGGTTTACGGCTACACCTTC.

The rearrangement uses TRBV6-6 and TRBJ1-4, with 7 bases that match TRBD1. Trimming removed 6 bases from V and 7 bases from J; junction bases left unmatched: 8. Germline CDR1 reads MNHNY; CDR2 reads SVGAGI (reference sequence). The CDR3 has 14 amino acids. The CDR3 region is CASRTGTVVEKLFF. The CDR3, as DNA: TGTGCCAGCAGGACCGGGACAGTGGTTGAAAAACTGTTTTTT.

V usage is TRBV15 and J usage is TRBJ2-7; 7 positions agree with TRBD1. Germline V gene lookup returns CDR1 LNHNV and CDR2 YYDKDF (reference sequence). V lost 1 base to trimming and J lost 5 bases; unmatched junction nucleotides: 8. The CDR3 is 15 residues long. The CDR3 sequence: CATSRGDDRADEQYF. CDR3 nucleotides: TGTGCCACCAGCAGAGGAGACGACAGGGCAGACGAGCAGTACTTC.

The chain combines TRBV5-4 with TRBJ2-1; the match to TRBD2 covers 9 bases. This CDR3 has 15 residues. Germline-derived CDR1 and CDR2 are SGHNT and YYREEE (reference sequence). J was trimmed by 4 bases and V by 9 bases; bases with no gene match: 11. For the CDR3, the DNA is TGTGCCACCTCGACCAGCGGGAGGTATTACAATGAGCAGTTCTTC. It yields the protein CATSTSGRYYNEQFF.

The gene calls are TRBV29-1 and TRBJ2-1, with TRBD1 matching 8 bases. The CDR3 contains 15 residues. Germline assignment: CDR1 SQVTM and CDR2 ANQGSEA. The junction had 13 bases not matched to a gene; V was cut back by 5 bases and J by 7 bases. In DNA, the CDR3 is TGCAGCGTTCTTCTTGTGGACAGGGTTAGAAATGAGCAGTTCTTC. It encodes CSVLLVDRVRNEQFF.

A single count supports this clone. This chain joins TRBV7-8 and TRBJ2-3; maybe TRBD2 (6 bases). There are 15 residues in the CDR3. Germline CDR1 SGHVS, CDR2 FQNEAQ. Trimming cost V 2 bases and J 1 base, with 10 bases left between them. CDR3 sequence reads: CASSLWREGTDTQYF. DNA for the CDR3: TGTGCCAGCAGCTTATGGCGGGAAGGCACAGATACGCAGTATTTT.

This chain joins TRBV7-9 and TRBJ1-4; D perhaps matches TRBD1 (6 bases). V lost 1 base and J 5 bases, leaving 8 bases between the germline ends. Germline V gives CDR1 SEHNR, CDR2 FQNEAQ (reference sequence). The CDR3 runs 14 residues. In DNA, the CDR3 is TGTGCCAGCAGCTTAGGGGGGCAAAATGAAAAACTGTTTTTT. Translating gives CASSLGGQNEKLFF.

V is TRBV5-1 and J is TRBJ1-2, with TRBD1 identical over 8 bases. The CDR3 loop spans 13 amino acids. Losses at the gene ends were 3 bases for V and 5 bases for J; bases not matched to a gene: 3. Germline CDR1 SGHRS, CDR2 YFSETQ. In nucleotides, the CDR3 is TGCGCCAGCAGCTGGGGACAGGATTATGGCTACACCTTC. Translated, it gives CASSWGQDYGYTF.

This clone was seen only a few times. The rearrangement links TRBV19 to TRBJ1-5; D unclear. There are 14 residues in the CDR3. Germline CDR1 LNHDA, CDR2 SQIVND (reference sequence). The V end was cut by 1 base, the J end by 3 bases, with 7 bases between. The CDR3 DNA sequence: TGTGCCAGTAGTATAGGGCGGGACAATCAGCCCCAGCATTTT. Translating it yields CASSIGRDNQPQHF.

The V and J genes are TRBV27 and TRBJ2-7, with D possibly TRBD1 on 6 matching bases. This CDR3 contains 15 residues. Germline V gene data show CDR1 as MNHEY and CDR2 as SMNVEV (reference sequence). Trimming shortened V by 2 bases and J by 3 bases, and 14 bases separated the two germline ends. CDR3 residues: CASSLIGRGGYEQYF. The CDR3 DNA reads TGTGCCAGCAGTTTAATAGGGCGAGGGGGCTACGAGCAGTACTTC.

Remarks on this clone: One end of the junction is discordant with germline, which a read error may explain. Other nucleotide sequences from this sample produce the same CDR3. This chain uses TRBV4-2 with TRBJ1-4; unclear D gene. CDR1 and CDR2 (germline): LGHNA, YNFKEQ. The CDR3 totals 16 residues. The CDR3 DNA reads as TGTGCCAGCAGTCAAGATCTAGCAGGCCCTAATGAAAAACTGTTTTTT. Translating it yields CASSQDLAGPNEKLFF.

CDR3 residues: CASRGTSDYSEQFF. CDR3 DNA: TGTGCCAGCAGGGGGACTAGCGATTATAGTGAGCAGTTCTTC. V gene TRBV6-6 combines with J gene TRBJ2-1; 10 bases line up with TRBD2. V dropped 6 bases and J dropped 9; count of bases not matched to a gene: 8. This CDR3 has 14 amino acids. Germline values: CDR1 MNHNY, CDR2 SVGAGI (reference sequence).

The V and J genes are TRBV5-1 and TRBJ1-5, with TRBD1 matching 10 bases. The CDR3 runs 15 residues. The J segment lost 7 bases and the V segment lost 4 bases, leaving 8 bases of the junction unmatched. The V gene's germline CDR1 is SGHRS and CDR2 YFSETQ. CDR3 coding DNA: TGCGCCAGCAGCCCGGGACAGGGGATTAGCCAGCCCCAGCATTTT. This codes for CASSPGQGISQPQHF.

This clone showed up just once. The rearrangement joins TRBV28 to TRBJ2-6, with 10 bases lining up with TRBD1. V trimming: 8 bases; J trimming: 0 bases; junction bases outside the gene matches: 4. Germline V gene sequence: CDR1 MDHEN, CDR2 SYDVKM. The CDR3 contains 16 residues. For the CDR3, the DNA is TGTGCCAGCTTAAGGACAGGGGGCTCTGGGGCCAACGTCCTGACTTTC. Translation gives CASLRTGGSGANVLTF.

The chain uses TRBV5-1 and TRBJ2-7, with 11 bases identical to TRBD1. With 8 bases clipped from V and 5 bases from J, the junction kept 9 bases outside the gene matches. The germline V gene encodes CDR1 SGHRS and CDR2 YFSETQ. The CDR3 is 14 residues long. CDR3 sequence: CARPMGQGVHEQYF. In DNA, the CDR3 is TGCGCCAGGCCGATGGGACAGGGGGTCCACGAGCAGTACTTC.

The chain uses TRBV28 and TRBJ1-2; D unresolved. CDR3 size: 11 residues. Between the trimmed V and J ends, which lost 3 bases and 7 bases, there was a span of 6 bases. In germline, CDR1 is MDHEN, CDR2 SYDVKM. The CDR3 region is CASSFVGGYTF. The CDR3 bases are TGTGCCAGCAGTTTCGTCGGTGGCTACACCTTC.

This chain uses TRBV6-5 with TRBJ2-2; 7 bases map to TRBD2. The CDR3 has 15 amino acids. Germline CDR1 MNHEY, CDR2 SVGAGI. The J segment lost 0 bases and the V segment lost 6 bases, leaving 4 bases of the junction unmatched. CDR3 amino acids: CASRWSGANTGELFF. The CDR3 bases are TGTGCCAGCAGGTGGAGCGGGGCGAACACCGGGGAGCTGTTTTTT.

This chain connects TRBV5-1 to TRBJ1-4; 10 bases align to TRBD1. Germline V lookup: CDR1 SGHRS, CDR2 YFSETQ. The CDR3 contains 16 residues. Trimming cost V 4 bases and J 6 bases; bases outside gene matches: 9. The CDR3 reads CASSHGTGVFDEKLFF. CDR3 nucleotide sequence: TGCGCCAGCAGCCATGGGACAGGGGTTTTCGATGAAAAACTGTTTTTT. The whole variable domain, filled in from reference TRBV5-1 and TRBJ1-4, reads KAGVTQTPRYLIKTRGQQVTLSCSPISGHRSVSWYQQTPGQGLQFLFEYFSETQRNKGNFPGRFSGRQFSNSRSEMNVSTLELGDSALYLCASSHGTGVFDEKLFFGSGTQLSVL.

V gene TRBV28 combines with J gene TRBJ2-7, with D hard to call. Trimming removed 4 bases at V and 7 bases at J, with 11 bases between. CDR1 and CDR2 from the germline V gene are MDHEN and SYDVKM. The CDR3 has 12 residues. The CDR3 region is CASSSPLREQYF. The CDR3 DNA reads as TGTGCCAGCAGTTCCCCTCTGCGGGAGCAGTACTTC.

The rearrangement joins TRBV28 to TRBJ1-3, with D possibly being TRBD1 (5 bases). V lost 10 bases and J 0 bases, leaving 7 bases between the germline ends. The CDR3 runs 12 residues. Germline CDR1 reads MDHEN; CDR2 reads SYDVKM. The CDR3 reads CATRGSGNTIYF. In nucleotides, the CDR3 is TGTGCCACAAGGGGCTCTGGAAACACCATATATTTT.

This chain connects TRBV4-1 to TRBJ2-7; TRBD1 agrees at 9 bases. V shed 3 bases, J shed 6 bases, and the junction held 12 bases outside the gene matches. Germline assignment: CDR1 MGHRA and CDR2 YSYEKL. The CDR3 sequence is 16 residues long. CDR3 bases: TGCGCCAGCAGCCACAAACAGGGGGCGTTGGACGCCGAGCAGTACTTC. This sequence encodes CASSHKQGALDAEQYF.

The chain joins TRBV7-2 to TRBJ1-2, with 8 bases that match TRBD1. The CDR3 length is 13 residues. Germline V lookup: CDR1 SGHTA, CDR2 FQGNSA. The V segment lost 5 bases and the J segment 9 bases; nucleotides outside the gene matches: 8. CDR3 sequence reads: CASSMPGQGSYTF. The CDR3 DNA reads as TGTGCCAGCAGCATGCCTGGACAGGGCAGCTACACCTTC.

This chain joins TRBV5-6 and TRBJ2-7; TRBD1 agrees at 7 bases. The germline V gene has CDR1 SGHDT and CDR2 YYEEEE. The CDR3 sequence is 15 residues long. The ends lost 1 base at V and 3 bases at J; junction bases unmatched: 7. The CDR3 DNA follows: TGTGCCAGCAGCTTGATCAAGTCAGGGGGCTACGAGCAGTACTTC. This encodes CASSLIKSGGYEQYF.

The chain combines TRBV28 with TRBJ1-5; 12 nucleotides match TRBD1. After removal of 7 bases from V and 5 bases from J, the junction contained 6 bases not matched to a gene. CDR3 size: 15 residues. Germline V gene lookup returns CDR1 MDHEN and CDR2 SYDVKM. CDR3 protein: CASTSGQGAHQPQHF. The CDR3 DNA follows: TGTGCCAGCACCTCGGGACAGGGGGCCCATCAGCCCCAGCATTTT.

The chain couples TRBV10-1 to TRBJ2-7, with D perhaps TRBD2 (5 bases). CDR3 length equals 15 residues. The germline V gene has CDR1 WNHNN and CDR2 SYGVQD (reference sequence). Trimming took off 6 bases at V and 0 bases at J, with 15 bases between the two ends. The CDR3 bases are TGCGCCAGCAGCAAGGGAGCCCTAGGCTCCTACGAGCAGTACTTC. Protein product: CASSKGALGSYEQYF.

For the CDR3, the DNA is TGTGCCAGCAGTCCCCTCTCTGGGGCCAACGTCCTGACTTTC. Its translation: CASSPLSGANVLTF. The V gene is TRBV28, the J gene TRBJ2-6, with D hard to call. CDR3 length equals 14 residues. Trimming shortened V by 5 bases and J by 0 bases, and 5 bases separated the two germline ends. The V gene's germline CDR1 is MDHEN and CDR2 SYDVKM.

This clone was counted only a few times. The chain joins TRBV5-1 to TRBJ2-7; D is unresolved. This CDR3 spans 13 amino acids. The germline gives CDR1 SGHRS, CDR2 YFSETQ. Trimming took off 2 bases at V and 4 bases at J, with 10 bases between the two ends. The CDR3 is CASSFLSGYEQYF. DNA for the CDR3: TGCGCCAGCAGCTTTCTGTCAGGATACGAGCAGTACTTC.

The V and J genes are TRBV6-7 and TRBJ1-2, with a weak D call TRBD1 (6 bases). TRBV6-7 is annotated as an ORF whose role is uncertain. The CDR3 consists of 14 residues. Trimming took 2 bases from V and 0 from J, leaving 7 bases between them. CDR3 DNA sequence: TGTGCCAGCAGTTACGACAGGCCTAACTATGGCTACACCTTC. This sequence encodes CASSYDRPNYGYTF.

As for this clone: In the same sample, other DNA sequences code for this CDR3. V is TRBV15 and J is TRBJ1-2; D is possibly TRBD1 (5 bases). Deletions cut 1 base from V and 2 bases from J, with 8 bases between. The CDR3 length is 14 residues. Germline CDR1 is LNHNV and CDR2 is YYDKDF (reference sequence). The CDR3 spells CATSRGGGNYGYTF. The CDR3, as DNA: TGTGCCACCAGCAGAGGTGGGGGGAACTATGGCTACACCTTC.